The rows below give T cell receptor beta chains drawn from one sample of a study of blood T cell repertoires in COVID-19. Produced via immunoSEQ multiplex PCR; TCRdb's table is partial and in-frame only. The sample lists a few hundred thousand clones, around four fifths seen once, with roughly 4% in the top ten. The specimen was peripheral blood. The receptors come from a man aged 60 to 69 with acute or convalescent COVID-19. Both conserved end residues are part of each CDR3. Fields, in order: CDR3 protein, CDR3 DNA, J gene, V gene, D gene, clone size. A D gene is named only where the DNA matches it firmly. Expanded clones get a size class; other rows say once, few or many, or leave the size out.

CDR3 protein: CASLEGPAFCYTF
CDR3 DNA: TGTGCCAGCTTGGAGGGACCTGCTTTCTGCTACACCTTC
J gene: TRBJ1-2
V gene: TRBV7-3
D gene: NA
clone size: few

CDR3 protein: CASAGGREQFF
CDR3 DNA: TGTGCCAGCGCGGGGGGGCGTGAGCAGTTCTTC
J gene: TRBJ2-1
V gene: TRBV19
D gene: TRBD2
clone size: NA

CDR3 protein: CASGLAGADTQYF
CDR3 DNA: TGCGCTTCCGGACTAGCGGGAGCAGATACGCAGTATTTT
J gene: TRBJ2-3
V gene: TRBV10-3
D gene: TRBD2
clone size: NA

CDR3 protein: CASRSDSRKQYF
CDR3 DNA: TGTGCCAGCAGGTCGGACAGCCGAAAGCAGTACTTC
J gene: TRBJ2-7
V gene: TRBV28
D gene: NA
clone size: NA

CDR3 protein: CASSLGTGWGNTIYF
CDR3 DNA: TGTGCCAGCAGCCTCGGGACAGGGTGGGGGAACACCATATATTTT
J gene: TRBJ1-3
V gene: TRBV5-6
D gene: TRBD1
clone size: NA

CDR3 protein: CAWSLGTGRLSGELFF
CDR3 DNA: TGTGCCTGGAGTCTCGGGACAGGGAGGTTATCCGGGGAGCTGTTTTTT
J gene: TRBJ2-2
V gene: TRBV30
D gene: TRBD1
clone size: NA

CDR3 protein: CASSPERADEQFF
CDR3 DNA: TGTGCCAGCAGCCCGGAGCGGGCGGATGAGCAGTTCTTC
J gene: TRBJ2-1
V gene: TRBV5-4
D gene: NA
clone size: NA

CDR3 protein: CASSEDPGVNTEAFF
CDR3 DNA: TGTGCCAGCAGTGAGGATCCGGGTGTGAACACTGAAGCTTTCTTT
J gene: TRBJ1-1
V gene: TRBV2
D gene: NA
clone size: NA

CDR3 protein: CASSTGVGYGYTF
CDR3 DNA: TGTGCCAGCAGTACAGGGGTGGGCTATGGCTACACCTTC
J gene: TRBJ1-2
V gene: TRBV28
D gene: TRBD1
clone size: NA

CDR3 protein: CASSPYSSYNEQFF
CDR3 DNA: TGCGCCAGCAGCCCCTATAGCTCCTACAATGAGCAGTTCTTC
J gene: TRBJ2-1
V gene: TRBV5-1
D gene: NA
clone size: few

CDR3 protein: CASSPRDLNTGELFF
CDR3 DNA: TGTGCCAGCAGCCCCCGGGACTTAAACACCGGGGAGCTGTTTTTT
J gene: TRBJ2-2
V gene: TRBV9
D gene: NA
clone size: once

CDR3 protein: CASSIDGTSGSINEQFF
CDR3 DNA: TGTGCCAGTAGTATAGATGGGACTAGCGGGAGTATTAATGAGCAGTTCTTC
J gene: TRBJ2-1
V gene: TRBV19
D gene: TRBD2
clone size: many

CDR3 protein: CASSSGLASGANVLTF
CDR3 DNA: TGCGCCAGCAGCTCAGGGTTAGCATCTGGGGCCAACGTCCTGACTTTC
J gene: TRBJ2-6
V gene: TRBV5-1
D gene: NA
clone size: NA

CDR3 protein: CAISRSGDYNEQFF
CDR3 DNA: TGTGCCATCAGCCGTAGCGGAGACTACAATGAGCAGTTCTTC
J gene: TRBJ2-1
V gene: TRBV10-3
D gene: NA
clone size: NA

CDR3 protein: CASSQSGTSGGVLDTQYF
CDR3 DNA: TGTGCCAGCAGCCAATCCGGGACTAGCGGGGGGGTTTTAGATACGCAGTATTTT
J gene: TRBJ2-3
V gene: TRBV4-2
D gene: TRBD2
clone size: NA

CDR3 protein: CASSPLAGKSEQFF
CDR3 DNA: TGTGCCAGCTCACCCTTAGCGGGAAAATCCGAGCAGTTCTTC
J gene: TRBJ2-1
V gene: TRBV18
D gene: TRBD2
clone size: NA

CDR3 protein: CAISGFYGRAGYEQYF
CDR3 DNA: TGTGCCATCAGTGGTTTTTACGGGAGGGCCGGGTACGAGCAGTACTTC
J gene: TRBJ2-7
V gene: TRBV10-3
D gene: TRBD2
clone size: NA

CDR3 protein: CASSLWPTTGLGEDEKLFF
CDR3 DNA: TGCGCCAGCAGCTTGTGGCCGACTACAGGGCTGGGAGAAGATGAAAAACTGTTTTTT
J gene: TRBJ1-4
V gene: TRBV5-1
D gene: NA
clone size: NA

CDR3 protein: CASSLLRGLTGELFF
CDR3 DNA: TGTGCCAGCAGCCTTCTCAGGGGGCTCACCGGGGAGCTGTTTTTT
J gene: TRBJ2-2
V gene: TRBV28
D gene: TRBD1
clone size: NA

CDR3 protein: CASRTSGSANWELFF
CDR3 DNA: TGTGCCAGTCGGACTAGCGGGAGTGCTAACTGGGAGCTGTTTTTT
J gene: TRBJ2-2
V gene: TRBV19
D gene: TRBD2
clone size: NA

CDR3 protein: CASSPPLQETQYF
CDR3 DNA: TGTGCCAGCAGTCCCCCGCTACAAGAGACCCAGTACTTC
J gene: TRBJ2-5
V gene: TRBV25-1
D gene: NA
clone size: NA

CDR3 protein: CASSIPRGSGLGETQYF
CDR3 DNA: TGTGCCAGCAGTATACCCCGAGGTAGCGGCCTAGGGGAGACCCAGTACTTC
J gene: TRBJ2-5
V gene: TRBV28
D gene: NA
clone size: NA

CDR3 protein: CAWRGSITGTRNTEAFF
CDR3 DNA: TGTGCCTGGAGGGGTAGCATCACCGGGACACGAAACACTGAAGCTTTCTTT
J gene: TRBJ1-1
V gene: TRBV30
D gene: NA
clone size: NA

CDR3 protein: CANRQGGLGEQYF
CDR3 DNA: TGTGCCAATAGACAGGGGGGCTTAGGCGAGCAGTACTTC
J gene: TRBJ2-7
V gene: TRBV19
D gene: TRBD1
clone size: few

CDR3 protein: CASSQERQAGWGEKLFF
CDR3 DNA: TGTGCCAGCAGCCAAGAAAGACAGGCGGGCTGGGGTGAAAAACTGTTTTTT
J gene: TRBJ1-4
V gene: TRBV3-1/TRBV3-2
D gene: NA
clone size: once

CDR3 protein: CASTGVPSGNTIYF
CDR3 DNA: TGTGCCAGTACAGGGGTCCCCTCTGGAAACACCATATATTTT
J gene: TRBJ1-3
V gene: TRBV19
D gene: NA
clone size: NA

CDR3 protein: CASSPGQAGETQYF
CDR3 DNA: TGTGCCAGCTCACCGGGACAGGCGGGGGAGACCCAGTACTTC
J gene: TRBJ2-5
V gene: TRBV18
D gene: TRBD1
clone size: NA

CDR3 protein: CASSQNRANVLTF
CDR3 DNA: TGTGCCAGCAGCCAAAATAGGGCCAACGTCCTGACTTTC
J gene: TRBJ2-6
V gene: TRBV3-1/TRBV3-2
D gene: NA
clone size: once

CDR3 protein: CASSYGQSSGNTIYF
CDR3 DNA: TGTGCCAGCAGTTACGGACAGAGCTCTGGAAACACCATATATTTT
J gene: TRBJ1-3
V gene: TRBV7-8
D gene: NA
clone size: NA

CDR3 protein: CASSDWEPGAGANVLTF
CDR3 DNA: TGCGCCAGCAGTGATTGGGAACCAGGGGCTGGGGCCAACGTCCTGACTTTC
J gene: TRBJ2-6
V gene: TRBV10-2
D gene: NA
clone size: NA

CDR3 protein: CASSSTGVGYEQYF
CDR3 DNA: TGTGCCAGCAGTTCCACAGGGGTGGGCTACGAGCAGTACTTC
J gene: TRBJ2-7
V gene: TRBV27
D gene: TRBD1
clone size: NA

CDR3 protein: CASSSGGVGTEAFF
CDR3 DNA: TGTGCCAGTAGTTCAGGGGGTGTGGGCACTGAAGCTTTCTTT
J gene: TRBJ1-1
V gene: TRBV19
D gene: TRBD1
clone size: NA

CDR3 protein: CSAPVGLTYGYTF
CDR3 DNA: TGCAGCGCCCCCGTCGGACTAACGTATGGCTACACCTTC
J gene: TRBJ1-2
V gene: TRBV29-1
D gene: NA
clone size: NA

CDR3 protein: CASSPNRASGGNTIYF
CDR3 DNA: TGTGCCAGCAGCCCGAACCGGGCCTCGGGGGGAAACACCATATATTTT
J gene: TRBJ1-3
V gene: TRBV7-6
D gene: NA
clone size: few

CDR3 protein: CAIGGEGPYNEQFF
CDR3 DNA: TGTGCCATCGGCGGGGAGGGACCCTACAATGAGCAGTTCTTC
J gene: TRBJ2-1
V gene: TRBV10-3
D gene: TRBD2
clone size: NA

CDR3 protein: CASSISGGLDTQYF
CDR3 DNA: TGTGCCAGTAGTATAAGCGGGGGTTTAGATACGCAGTATTTT
J gene: TRBJ2-3
V gene: TRBV19
D gene: TRBD2
clone size: NA

CDR3 protein: CASSQNLDQPQHF
CDR3 DNA: TGTGCCAGCAGCCAAAATCTCGATCAGCCCCAGCATTTT
J gene: TRBJ1-5
V gene: TRBV3-1/TRBV3-2
D gene: NA
clone size: NA

CDR3 protein: CASSGPLRGGLETQYF
CDR3 DNA: TGTGCCAGCAGTGGCCCTTTGCGGGGGGGCTTGGAGACCCAGTACTTC
J gene: TRBJ2-5
V gene: TRBV6-2/TRBV6-3
D gene: TRBD2
clone size: NA

CDR3 protein: CASSDHRYPQPQHF
CDR3 DNA: TGTGCCAGCAGTGATCACAGGTATCCTCAGCCCCAGCATTTT
J gene: TRBJ1-5
V gene: TRBV25-1
D gene: NA
clone size: NA

CDR3 protein: CASRSGQSYEQYF
CDR3 DNA: TGTGCCAGCAGGTCTGGACAGTCCTACGAGCAGTACTTC
J gene: TRBJ2-7
V gene: TRBV28
D gene: NA
clone size: NA

CDR3 protein: CASRAGTDTQYF
CDR3 DNA: TGTGCCAGCAGGGCAGGGACAGATACGCAGTATTTT
J gene: TRBJ2-3
V gene: TRBV6-5
D gene: NA
clone size: NA

CDR3 protein: CASSPNLYEGTNEQYF
CDR3 DNA: TGCGCCAGCAGCCCGAACTTGTACGAGGGTACCAACGAGCAGTACTTC
J gene: TRBJ2-7
V gene: TRBV4-1
D gene: NA
clone size: NA

CDR3 protein: CASSLGGRISPLHF
CDR3 DNA: TGTGCCAGCAGCTTAGGGGGGAGGATTTCACCCCTCCACTTT
J gene: TRBJ1-6
V gene: TRBV7-2
D gene: NA
clone size: NA